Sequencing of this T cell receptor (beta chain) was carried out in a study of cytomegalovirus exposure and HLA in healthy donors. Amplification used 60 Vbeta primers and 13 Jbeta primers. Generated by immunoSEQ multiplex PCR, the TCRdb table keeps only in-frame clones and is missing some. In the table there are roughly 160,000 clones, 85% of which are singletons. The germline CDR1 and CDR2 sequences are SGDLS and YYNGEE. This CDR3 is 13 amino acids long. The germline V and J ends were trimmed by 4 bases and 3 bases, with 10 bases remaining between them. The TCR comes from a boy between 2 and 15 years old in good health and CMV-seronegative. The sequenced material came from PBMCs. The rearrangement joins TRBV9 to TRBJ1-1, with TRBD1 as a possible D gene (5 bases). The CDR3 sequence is CASSSGGDTEAFF. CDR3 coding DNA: TGTGCCAGCAGCTCTGGGGGGGACACTGAAGCTTTCTTT.